This entry is about one T cell receptor beta chain. Libraries were prepared by immunoSEQ multiplex PCR; TCRdb keeps only in-frame clonotypes and omits some of them. The sample contains 80,000 to 100,000 clones, roughly 80% of which appear only once. V was clipped by 11 bases and J by 0 bases, with 14 bases between them. Germline CDR1 reads LNHDA; CDR2 reads SQIVND (reference sequence). The CDR3 covers 13 residues. The record originates from a study of blood T cell repertoires in COVID-19. The chain carries TRBV19 and TRBJ2-7; tentatively, D is TRBD2 (6 bases). The sequence was collected from a human donor in a cohort sampled during active COVID-19. The sample comprised peripheral blood. CDR3 DNA: TGTGCCTCTCAGCGGGCACACTCCTACGAGCAGTACTTC. This encodes CASQRAHSYEQYF.